The 8 T cell receptor beta chains below all came from one sample that was sequenced in a study of regulatory T cells in long-lasting Graves disease. Combining iRepertoire HTBI primers with Arm-PCR of CDR3 regions, the authors built TCR beta libraries. TCRdb independently ran MiXCR on the multiplex PCR reads; one entry per CDR3 protein. This table holds 400,000 or so distinct CDR3 sequences, 23% found once. Time point defined: persistent/refractory GD, antithyroid drugs over 5 years with positive TRAb. PBMC RNA served as the TCR library source. The starting material was peripheral blood mononuclear cells (PBMCs), obtained when the disease was refractory, from a patient treated with antithyroid drugs. All receptors come from a female donor with Graves disease.

About this clonotype: A read error may be the cause here, since a much bigger clone is one base away. The conserved closing phenylalanine or tryptophan is absent in this CDR3, likely reflecting a read error. J is TRBJ1-5 and V is TRBV28; D perhaps matches TRBD1 (6 bases). Germline V gene sequence: CDR1 MDHEN, CDR2 SYDVKM. Trimming took 5 bases from V and 5 from J, leaving 19 bases between them. The CDR3 extends over 16 amino acids. CDR3 sequence: CASSLGTTVLDQPQHL. The CDR3 DNA reads TGTGCCAGCAGTCTGGGGACAACTGTTTTGGATCAGCCCCAGCATCTT.

This clonotype showed up just a few times. This rearrangement joins TRBV28 to TRBJ1-5; 9 bases are shared with TRBD1. From germline, CDR1 is MDHEN and CDR2 SYDVKM. V lost 6 bases to trimming and J lost 7 bases; unmatched junction nucleotides: 13. The CDR3 covers 16 residues. The CDR3 DNA reads as TGTGCCAGCAGCTACCCGGGGACAGGGTTAGGGCAGCCCCAGCATTTT. Its protein product is CASSYPGTGLGQPQHF.

This clonotype was counted at least ten times. This chain links TRBV28 with TRBJ1-4; perhaps TRBD1 as D (5 bases). Trimming pared 3 bases from V and 6 bases from J, leaving 17 bases between. Germline loops: CDR1 MDHEN, CDR2 SYDVKM. The CDR3 is 16 amino acids. The CDR3, as DNA: TGTGCCAGCAGTTTTTCGGGTCTTCAGGGATATGAAAAACTGTTTTTT. Translated, it gives CASSFSGLQGYEKLFF.

The genes are TRBV11-2 and TRBJ2-7, with TRBD2 matching 14 bases. There are 16 residues in the CDR3. J lost 4 bases, V lost 5 bases, and 7 bases had no gene match. In germline, CDR1 is SGHAT, CDR2 FQNNGV. The CDR3 is CASSPGLAGDRYEQYF. CDR3 DNA sequence: TGTGCCAGCAGCCCGGGACTAGCGGGAGATAGATACGAGCAGTACTTC.

V gene TRBV4-3 combines with J gene TRBJ2-3; TRBD2 matches 13 bases. The CDR3 consists of 18 residues. Germline CDR1 reads LGHNA; CDR2 reads YSLEER. Trimming cost V 1 base and J 3 bases; bases outside gene matches: 7. Here the CDR3 reads CASSQGLGLAGATDTQYF. The CDR3 DNA reads as TGCGCCAGCAGCCAAGGCCTTGGACTAGCGGGAGCGACAGATACGCAGTATTTT.

The sample holds many counts of this clonotype. V and J are TRBV29-1 and TRBJ1-1; TRBD1 might be the D (5 bases). Germline lookup yields CDR1 SQVTM and CDR2 ANQGSEA. This CDR3 has 14 residues. Between the trimmed V and J ends, which lost 2 bases and 2 bases, there was a span of 12 bases. As DNA, the CDR3 is TGCAGCGTTGAAAGGAACAGGTTAAACACTGAAGCTTTCTTT. Residues: CSVERNRLNTEAFF.

Turning to this clonotype: A read error is possible here, since a much larger clone lies one base away. The J gene is TRBJ2-5, the V gene TRBV6-1; D might be TRBD1 or TRBD2, each matching 6 bases. The germline V gene encodes CDR1 MNHNS and CDR2 SASEGT. This CDR3 is 13 amino acids long. CDR3 in amino acids: CASSTRQAGTRYF. In DNA form, the CDR3 reads TGTGCCAGCAGTACACGACAGGCGGGGACCCGGTACTTC.

The V and J genes are TRBV27 and TRBJ2-5, with D hard to call. This CDR3 region has 13 residues. Trimming removed 6 bases from V and 6 bases from J, with 14 bases in between. Germline CDR1 reads MNHEY; CDR2 reads SMNVEV (reference sequence). The CDR3 DNA sequence: TGTGCCAGCAGCCGGCAGTCAGACCAGACCCAGTACTTC. Protein: CASSRQSDQTQYF.